Detailed here is one T cell receptor beta chain. Its antigen specificity is not known. At one of its ends the junction is not consistent with the germline gene, which may arise from a read error. TCRbeta CDR3 regions were amplified from genomic DNA using the immunoSEQ Assay, a bias-controlled multiplex PCR. On the authors' methods: The number of nucleated cells in each sample was estimated by amplification of reference gene primers within the assay. To quantify the absolute abundance of each unique TCRbeta CDR3 rearrangement, sequence reads were collapsed and filtered. For each sample, productive Simpson clonality was calculated as the square root of Simpson's diversity index across productive rearrangements. TCRdb carries this immuneACCESS record with in-frame sequences only. Its versions omit some clonotypes, under half of them owing to an unresolved V gene in the studies checked, with the rest unexplained. That table gives V, J and clone size, and the DNA gave D and trimming. The sample contains some 100,000 clones, just under 90% of them found a single time. In total, the top ten clones hold about 1.1% of the sample.

The source of the sample is a study of blood T cell repertoires in COVID-19 (dated by TCRdb to 2020 to 2021). Some background on the complete study: Samples covering the acute and convalescent phases of COVID-19 were provided by collaborators in the United States, Italy and Spain. The material from the prospective study consisted of cDNA or gDNA derived from T cells, B-cell-depleted T cells, or PBMCs. Deeply sampled blood TCRbeta repertoires from subjects exposed to, actively infected with, or recovered from COVID-19 were included in the dataset. The repertoires were released in a freely available public database meant as a resource for research on the immune response to SARS-CoV-2. The samples were drawn from the first 160 participants of the ongoing ImmuneRACE study and from 1,254 subjects provided by 6 global collaborators. Sample metadata almost always included a de-identified subject ID, COVID-19 status, age in years and sex. Where available, HLA class I and class II types were taken from metadata supplied by the sample provider and were not determined by assay-based typing.

CDR1 and CDR2 are drawn from the germline V gene: MNHEY, SVGEGT. The CDR3 starts with the cysteine, ends with the phenylalanine, and has 16 residues. The sequence is cut down to CDR3 DNA, 48 bases in frame from base 1. Collaborating institutions collected whole blood in K2EDTA tubes following their own protocols. For TCRbeta analysis, collaborators shipped samples as frozen whole blood, isolated PBMCs, or DNA extracted from either of those sample types. Overall study results and their limits: The quantity of clinical and demographic metadata differed by source and by participant and was supplied without curation.

The chain joins TRBV6-2 or TRBV6-3 to TRBJ1-5; TRBD1 agrees with 11 junctional bases. This sequence was found in a human donor in a cohort sampled during active COVID-19. The source material was peripheral blood. The DNA reads as follows: TGTGCCAACAGTTACCCGAGGACAGGGGGCGATCAGCCCCAGCATTTT. Its protein reads: CANSYPRTGGDQPQHF.